This T cell receptor beta chain was recovered during a study of beta chain features in type 1 diabetes listed by TCRdb under 2018. Background for the entire study: Patients and healthy donors did not differ in mean age, gender distribution, total cell number or subset yield. Across all samples, around 100 million sorted cells were examined, and cell number per subset correlated strongly with RNA yield. Naive and central memory subsets were obtained from all 28 donors, but regulatory and stem cell-like memory subsets were isolated from only 8 patients and roughly eight healthy donors. In the study, recently diagnosed type 1 diabetes patients and matched healthy donors were compared on the TCRB repertoires of their sorted circulating CD4+ T cell subsets.

Trimming leaves V shorter by 1 base and J shorter by 2 bases, with the junction holding 6 bases beyond the gene matches. The germline V gene encodes CDR1 MGHRA and CDR2 YSYEKL. There are 16 amino acids in the CDR3, from cysteine to phenylalanine inclusive. This entry keeps only the CDR3 DNA: 48 bases, framed from base 1. The High Capacity cDNA Reverse Transcription Kit was used to reverse transcribe all of the isolated RNA, meaning that expressed TCRB transcripts were what got sequenced. Naive, central memory and regulatory T cell samples underwent deep immunoSEQ sequencing, averaging roughly 3.4 million total reads per sample. Sorted cells were lysed in RLT buffer and RNA was extracted with DNase-treated RNeasy Micro or Mini kits, depending on cell number. Each cell subset was processed separately to prevent cross-contamination, with patient and healthy donor samples processed together. Using the immunoSEQ multiplex PCR, TCRB sequences were amplified from cDNA into 87-bp fragments spanning the CDR3 region. Amplicons were sequenced on the Illumina HiSeq platform. Processing in the source paper ran as follows. PCR bias was computationally corrected using synthetic template baselines, reads within Hamming distance 2 were collapsed, and singletons that could not be merged were discarded. Reads were aligned against IMGT so that V, D and J genes, CDR3 length and insertions or deletions at six rearrangement sites could be assigned. Clonotype counts were normalized to sorted cell number within each subset before computing true diversity and Gini coefficients with the tcR R package. The overlap coefficient, calculated on TCRB nucleotide sequences, was used to quantify repertoire sharing. Out-of-frame TCRB sequences from naive cells were analyzed as a proxy for the pre-selection repertoire. TCRdb stores this immuneACCESS table with in-frame sequences only. Part of the clones is absent; in the studies checked, under half of the shortfall reflects unresolved V genes, and no reason is known for the rest. D and trimming were read from the DNA, whereas the V and J calls and clone size are those reported in that table. The table for this sample lists 810,000 or so clones; 17% of them were counted only once. The leading ten clones occupy 0.023% of the sample.

Concerning this clone: Its recognized antigen is unknown. There are no base qualities to consult, and no much larger clone falls within one base.

Results the study describes overall, beyond this receptor: Because cDNA was sequenced instead of genomic DNA, activated cells with high expression could be over-represented, although the groups did not differ in activation or CD3 levels. At VDJ recombination sites, type 1 diabetes patients had fewer insertions and more deleted nucleotides, which implies abnormalities in thymic rearrangement. Type 1 diabetes patients showed a moderate but significant shortening of TCRB CDR3 length in all four CD4+ subsets. Only small numbers of individuals were included in the HLA sub-analyses, which left unresolved whether HLA type had any influence on TCRB rearrangement. PCR may preferentially amplify shorter templates, but because patient and control samples were amplified and corrected together, any resulting skew would affect both groups equally. Naive, central memory and regulatory TCRB repertoires appeared to be more alike among patients than among healthy donors.

Each donor gave one peripheral blood draw, averaging roughly 0.11 L, which was collected into heparinised tubes. A BD FACSAria II and a panel including CD45RO, CCR7, CD25, CD127, CD95 and CD27 were used to sort naive, central memory, regulatory and stem cell-like memory CD4+ T cells. All sorted populations exceeded 95% purity. PBMCs were isolated immediately by Lymphoprep density gradient centrifugation and stained directly without culture. To minimize batch effects, samples were stained and sorted in pairs, one healthy donor with one patient per experiment. The origin of this receptor is a woman aged 18-35 years in good health. Sequenced material: naive CD4+ T cells from blood. The intended sense of this specimen's cell subset or site label: true naive CD4+ T cells. This sequence uses TRBV4-1 and TRBJ1-2; 8 bases in the middle match TRBD1. The CDR3 has the sequence CASSQVPGQENYGYTF. The nucleotide sequence reads as follows: TGCGCCAGCAGCCAAGTACCGGGACAGGAGAACTATGGCTACACCTTC.